The clone carrying this T cell receptor (beta chain) was observed a single time. The table came from immunoSEQ multiplex PCR; TCRdb's copy has only in-frame clones and leaves some out. The data show approximately 400,000 clones, with roughly 80% seen just once and approximately 5% held by the top ten. These data originate in a study of blood T cell repertoires in COVID-19. Study-wide context: Acute-phase and convalescent COVID-19 samples originated in the United States, Italy and Spain.

The CDR3 covers 15 residues. Germline lookup yields CDR1 MNHEY and CDR2 SMNVEV (reference sequence). With 6 bases clipped from V and 2 bases from J, the junction kept 3 bases outside the gene matches. Individuals aged 18 to 89 years were recruited from roughly 23 US areas. The source of this sequence is a woman aged 45 to 65 who had recovered from COVID-19. Sample: PBMCs or T cells enriched from blood (not recorded which). The V and J genes are TRBV27 and TRBJ2-3; 12 bases line up with TRBD2. CDR3 bases: TGTGCCAGCAGCAGACTAGCGGGGGTCACAGATACGCAGTATTTT. This translates into CASSRLAGVTDTQYF.